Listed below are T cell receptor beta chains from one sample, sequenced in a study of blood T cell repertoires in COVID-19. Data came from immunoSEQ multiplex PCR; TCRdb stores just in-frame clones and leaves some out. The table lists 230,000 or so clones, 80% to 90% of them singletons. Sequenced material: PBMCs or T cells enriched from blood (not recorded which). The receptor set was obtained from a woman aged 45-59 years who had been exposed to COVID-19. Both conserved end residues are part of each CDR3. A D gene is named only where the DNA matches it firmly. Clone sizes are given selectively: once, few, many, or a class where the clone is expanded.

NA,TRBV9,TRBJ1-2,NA,TGTGCCAGCAGCGACCAAGGGTTCGGGGACTATGGCTACACCTTC,CASSDQGFGDYGYTF
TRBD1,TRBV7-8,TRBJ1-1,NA,TGTGCCAGCAGCCTCGGACAGGGACACACTGAAGCTTTCTTT,CASSLGQGHTEAFF
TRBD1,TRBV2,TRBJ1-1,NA,TGTGCCAGCAGTGAAGCCCACAGGGGCACTGAAGCTTTCTTT,CASSEAHRGTEAFF
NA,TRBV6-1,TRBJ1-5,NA,TGTGCCAGCAGTGAAGGGAGGCCCCAGCATTTT,CASSEGRPQHF
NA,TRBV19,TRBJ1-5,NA,TGTGCCAGTAGTATTAGCAGTTCCCTCTATCAGCCCCAGCATTTT,CASSISSSLYQPQHF
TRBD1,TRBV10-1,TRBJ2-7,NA,TGCGCCAGCAGTCAGGGGGATTTCCCCTACGAGCAGTACTTC,CASSQGDFPYEQYF
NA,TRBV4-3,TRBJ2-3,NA,TGCGCCAGCAGCCAAGATAGGACTCCCTACAGCACAGATACGCAGTATTTT,CASSQDRTPYSTDTQYF
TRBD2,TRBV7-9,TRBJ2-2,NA,TGTGCCAGCAGGCCCCACCCCCTTACTAGCGGGGCGAACACCGGGGAGCTGTTTTTT,CASRPHPLTSGANTGELFF
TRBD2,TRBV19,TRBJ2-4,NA,TGTGCCAGTACCCCTAGCGGGGGCCCCAAAAACATTCAGTACTTC,CASTPSGGPKNIQYF
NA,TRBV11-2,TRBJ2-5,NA,TGTGCCAGCAGCTTAGACGGTGGTCAGGGAGGAGAGACCCAGTACTTC,CASSLDGGQGGETQYF
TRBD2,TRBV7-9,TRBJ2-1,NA,TGTGCCAGCAACTCCCGGGGGGACAATGAGCAGTTCTTC,CASNSRGDNEQFF
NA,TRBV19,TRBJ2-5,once,TGTGCCAGTAGTATGGAGGGGAAGACCCAGTACTTC,CASSMEGKTQYF
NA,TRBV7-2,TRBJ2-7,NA,TGTGCCAGCAGCCTGTCAGGGTCCAGGTCCTACGAGCAGTACTTC,CASSLSGSRSYEQYF
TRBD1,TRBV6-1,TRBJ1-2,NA,TGTGCCAGCAGTTCAGACAGGGTTCACTATGGCTACACCTTC,CASSSDRVHYGYTF
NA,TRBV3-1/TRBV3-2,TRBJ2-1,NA,TGTGCCAGCAGCTGGCGGGCCGGGAGTGAGCAGTTCTTC,CASSWRAGSEQFF
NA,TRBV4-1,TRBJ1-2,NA,TGCGCCAGCAGCTTCTCAACCTGGACAGAAGATTATGGCTACACCTTC,CASSFSTWTEDYGYTF
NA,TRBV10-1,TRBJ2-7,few,TGCGCCAGCAGTGAGTCGGGGGGTGAGACACAGTACTTC,CASSESGGETQYF
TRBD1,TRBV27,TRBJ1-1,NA,TGTGCCAGCAGTTTACGGACAGGGGGAATAGTGGACACTGAAGCTTTCTTT,CASSLRTGGIVDTEAFF
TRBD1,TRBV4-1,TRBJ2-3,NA,TGCGCCAGCAGCCAAGAGCGCGGGACAGGGCACACAGATACGCAGTATTTT,CASSQERGTGHTDTQYF
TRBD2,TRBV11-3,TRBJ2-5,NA,TGTGCCAGCAGCTTAGGTAGCGGGGACGCGGAGACCCAGTACTTC,CASSLGSGDAETQYF
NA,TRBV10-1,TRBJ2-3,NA,TGCGCCAGCACCGATCTTTGGACTTTCTTCACCGACGGGCAGTATTTT,CASTDLWTFFTDGQYF
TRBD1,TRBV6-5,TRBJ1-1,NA,TGTGCCAGCCGGGCAGGGGGCCATACTACTGAAGCTTTCTTT,CASRAGGHTTEAFF
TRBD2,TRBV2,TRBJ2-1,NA,TGTGCCAGCAGTGAACCCGGGGGGGCCTCCTACAATGAGCAGTTCTTC,CASSEPGGASYNEQFF
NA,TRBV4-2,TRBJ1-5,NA,TGTGCCAGCAGCCAAGGGGTAGGAGGAAAAGAAGATCAGCCCCAGCATTTT,CASSQGVGGKEDQPQHF
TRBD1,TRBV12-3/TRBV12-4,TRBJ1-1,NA,TGTGCCAGCATTATTACCGGGACAGGGAAAGCTTTCTTT,CASIITGTGKAFF
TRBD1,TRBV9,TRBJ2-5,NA,TGTGCCAGCAGCGTGACAGGGAGAGAGACCCAGTACTTC,CASSVTGRETQYF
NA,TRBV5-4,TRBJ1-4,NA,TGTGCCAGCTCCGAACAGGGAACAAAACTGTTTTTT,CASSEQGTKLFF
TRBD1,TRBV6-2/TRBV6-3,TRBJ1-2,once,TGTGCCAGCAGCCAGACAGGGGCATATGGCTACACCTTC,CASSQTGAYGYTF
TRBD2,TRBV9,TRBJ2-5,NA,TGTGCCAGCAGCCGTAGCGGGGTGCCTCAAGAGACCCAGTACTTC,CASSRSGVPQETQYF
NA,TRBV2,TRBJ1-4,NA,TGTGCCAGCAGTGGACGACAGATGGTTGGGGAAAAACTGTTTTTT,CASSGRQMVGEKLFF
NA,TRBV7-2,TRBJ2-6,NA,TGTGCCAGCAGCTTCGGGTTTTCTGGGGCCAACGTCCTGACTTTC,CASSFGFSGANVLTF
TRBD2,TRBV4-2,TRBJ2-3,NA,TGTGCCAGCAGCCGGGCGGGGGGCAGCACAGATACGCAGTATTTT,CASSRAGGSTDTQYF
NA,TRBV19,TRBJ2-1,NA,TGTGCCAGTACACAGCCCGGGGGTTCCTACAATGAGCAGTTCTTC,CASTQPGGSYNEQFF
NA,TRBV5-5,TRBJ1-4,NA,TGTGCCAGCAGCCCCAGCGGGACTGCAACTAATGAAAAACTGTTTTTT,CASSPSGTATNEKLFF
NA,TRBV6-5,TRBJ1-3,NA,TGTGCCAGCAGTTGGAGTTCAGACTCTGGAAACACCATATATTTT,CASSWSSDSGNTIYF
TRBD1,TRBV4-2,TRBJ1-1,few,TGTGCCAGCAGCCAAGCTACCTCAGGGGGCCAAGCTTTCTTT,CASSQATSGGQAFF
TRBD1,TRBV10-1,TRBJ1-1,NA,TGCGCCAGCACCTTTGACAGGGGAGTCCTGAACACTGAAGCTTTCTTT,CASTFDRGVLNTEAFF
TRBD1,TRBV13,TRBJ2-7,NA,TGTGCCAGCAGCTTGGGACAGGCCACCTCCTACGAGCAGTACTTC,CASSLGQATSYEQYF
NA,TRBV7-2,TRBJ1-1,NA,TGTGCCAGCAGCTTACCGGGACTGATGAACACTGAAGCTTTCTTT,CASSLPGLMNTEAFF